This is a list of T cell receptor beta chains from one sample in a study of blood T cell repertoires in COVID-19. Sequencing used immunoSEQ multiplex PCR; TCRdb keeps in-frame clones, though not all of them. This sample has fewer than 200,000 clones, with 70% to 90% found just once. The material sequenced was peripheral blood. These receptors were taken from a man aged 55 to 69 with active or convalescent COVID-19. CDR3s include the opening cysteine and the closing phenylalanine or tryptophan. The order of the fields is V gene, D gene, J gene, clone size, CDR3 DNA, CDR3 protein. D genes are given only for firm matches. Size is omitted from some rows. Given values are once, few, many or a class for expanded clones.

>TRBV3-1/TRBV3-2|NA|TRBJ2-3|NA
TGTGCCAGCAGCTTTAGGACGGGGGGCGTGGATACGCAGTATTTT
CASSFRTGGVDTQYF
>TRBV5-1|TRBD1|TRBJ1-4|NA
TGCGCCAGCAGCCCGGACAGGGGGGCTGAAAAACTGTTTTTT
CASSPDRGAEKLFF
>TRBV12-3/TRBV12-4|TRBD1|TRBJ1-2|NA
TGTGCCAGCACGTACAGGGGGCGGAATGGCTACACCTTC
CASTYRGRNGYTF
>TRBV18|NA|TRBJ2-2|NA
TGTGCCAGCTCACCATCAATACGGAGTACCGGGGAGCTGTTTTTT
CASSPSIRSTGELFF
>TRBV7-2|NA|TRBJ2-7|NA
TGTGCCAGCAGCTTACGAGGGGGGCAGTACTTC
CASSLRGGQYF
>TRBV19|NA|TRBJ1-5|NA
TGTGCCAGTAGCCGGGGGGGGGCGTCCAATCAGCCCCAGCATTTT
CASSRGGASNQPQHF
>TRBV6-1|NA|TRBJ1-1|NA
TGTGCCAGCAGTGATGAGGGTCTGAACACTGAAGCTTTCTTT
CASSDEGLNTEAFF
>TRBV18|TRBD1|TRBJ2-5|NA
TGTGCCAGCTCACTATCCTGGGGACAGGGGGAGACCCAGTACTTC
CASSLSWGQGETQYF
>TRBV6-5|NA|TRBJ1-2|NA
TGTGCCAGCTCACGGGGGGATGGCTACACCTTC
CASSRGDGYTF
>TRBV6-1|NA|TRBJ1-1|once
TGTGCCAGCAGTGAACGGTTATTCATGAACACTGAAGCTTTCTTT
CASSERLFMNTEAFF
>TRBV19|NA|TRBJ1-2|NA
TGTGCCAGTAGTACAACAGGGAAGGGCTACACCTTC
CASSTTGKGYTF
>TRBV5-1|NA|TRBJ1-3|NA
TGCGCCAGCAGCCCCCCGTCGGGAAACACCATATATTTT
CASSPPSGNTIYF
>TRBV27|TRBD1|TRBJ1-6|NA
TGTGCCAGCAGTTTAACCAGGGACAGCATTTCACCCCTCCACTTT
CASSLTRDSISPLHF
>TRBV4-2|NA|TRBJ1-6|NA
TGTGCCAGCAGCCAATACGACGGAGCGTCATCCTATAATTCACCCCTCCACTTT
CASSQYDGASSYNSPLHF
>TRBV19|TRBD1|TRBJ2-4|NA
TGTGCCAGTAGTATAGATCATGGGACAGCAACCCAAGCCAAAAACATTCAGTACTTC
CASSIDHGTATQAKNIQYF
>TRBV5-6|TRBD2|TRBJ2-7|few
TGTGCCAGCAGCTTGGGCGGGGGCTCCTACGAGCAGTACTTC
CASSLGGGSYEQYF
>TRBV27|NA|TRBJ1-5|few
TGTGCCAGCAGTTGGAGTGGGGGGGGGAATCAGCCCCAGCATTTT
CASSWSGGGNQPQHF
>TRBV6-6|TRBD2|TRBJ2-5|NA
TGTGCCAGCAGTAAACCGGGACTACCGGGCGGATACTTC
CASSKPGLPGGYF
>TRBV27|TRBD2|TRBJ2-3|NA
TGTGCCAGCAGTTTCCGGAGACTAGCGGGGACAACCGGAGATACGCAGTATTTT
CASSFRRLAGTTGDTQYF
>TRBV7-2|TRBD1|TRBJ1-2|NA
TGTGCCAGCAGCTTAGCTCCTACAGGGGGTGGTGGCTACACCTTC
CASSLAPTGGGGYTF
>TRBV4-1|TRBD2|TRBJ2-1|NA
TGCGCCAGCAGCCAATCGGGGGGGGTTGGGTACAATGAGCAGTTCTTC
CASSQSGGVGYNEQFF
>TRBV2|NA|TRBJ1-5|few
TGTGCCAGCCGAGGGGCCGGGGGGCTAGCTGTCAGAAAGCCCCAGCATTTT
CASRGAGGLAVRKPQHF
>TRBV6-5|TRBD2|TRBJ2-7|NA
TGTGCCAGCAGCCTTAGCGGGGGGTCCTACGAGCAGTACTTC
CASSLSGGSYEQYF
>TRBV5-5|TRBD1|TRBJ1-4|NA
TGTGCCAGCAGCTTACAGGGGCCCTCCGGTGAAAAACTGTTTTTT
CASSLQGPSGEKLFF
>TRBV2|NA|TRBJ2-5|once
TGTGCCAGCAGATCCGGGCGGGGGACCCAGTACTTC
CASRSGRGTQYF
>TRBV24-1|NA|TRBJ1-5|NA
TGTGCCACCAGTGGGGCCGGGGGGGCCAATCAGCCCCAGCATTTT
CATSGAGGANQPQHF
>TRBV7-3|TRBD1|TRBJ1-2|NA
TGTGCCAGCAGCCCATCAGGGGGCGAGTATGGCTACACCTTC
CASSPSGGEYGYTF
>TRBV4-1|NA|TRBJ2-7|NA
TGCGCCAGCAGCCAAGTCCGGGGGGAGCAGTACTTC
CASSQVRGEQYF
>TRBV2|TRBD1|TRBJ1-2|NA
TGTGCCAGCAGCCTCGGGACAGGGGGCTATGGCTACACCTTC
CASSLGTGGYGYTF
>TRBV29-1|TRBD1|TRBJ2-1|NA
TGTACCGGGACAGGCTACAATGAGCAGTTCTTC
CTGTGYNEQFF